This TCR beta chain comes out of a study of OX40 agonist ivuxolimab in advanced cancers. Sequencing used immunoSEQ multiplex PCR; TCRdb keeps in-frame clones, though not all of them. The table has 25,000 to 35,000 clones, about 86% seen once; the top ten hold 32%. Germline CDR1 LNHDA, CDR2 SQIVND (reference sequence). The CDR3 runs to 15 residues. Trimming removed 2 bases at V and 8 bases at J, with 18 bases between. On this clone: The antigen remains unidentified.

Study-wide results and caveats: Still undetermined is the antigen specificity of the expanded peripheral T cells. More expanded clones were found, on average, in CD8+ than in CD4+ T cells.

The genes are TRBV19 and TRBJ1-2; tentatively, D is TRBD1 (5 bases). The input for sequencing was CD4+ or CD8+ T cells sorted from blood, taken in a trial of the OX40 agonist ivuxolimab. The sequence came from an adult with an advanced solid tumor such as melanoma, head and neck, liver or kidney cancer. The CDR3 region has the DNA TGTGCCAGTAGTATAACGGTAGGACACCACTCGGGCTACACCTTC. Its translation is CASSITVGHHSGYTF.